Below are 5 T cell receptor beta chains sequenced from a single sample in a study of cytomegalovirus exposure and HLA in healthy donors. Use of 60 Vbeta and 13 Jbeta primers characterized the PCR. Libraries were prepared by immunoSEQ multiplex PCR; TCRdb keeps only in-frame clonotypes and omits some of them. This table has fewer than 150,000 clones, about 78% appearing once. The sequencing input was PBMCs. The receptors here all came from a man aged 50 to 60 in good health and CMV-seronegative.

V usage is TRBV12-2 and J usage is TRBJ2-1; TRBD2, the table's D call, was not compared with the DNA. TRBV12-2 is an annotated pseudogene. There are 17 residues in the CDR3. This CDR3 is CASRLPGLGSPRYEQFF. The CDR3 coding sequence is TGTGCAAGTCGCTTACCGGGACTAGGATCCCCACGATATGAGCAGTTCTTC.

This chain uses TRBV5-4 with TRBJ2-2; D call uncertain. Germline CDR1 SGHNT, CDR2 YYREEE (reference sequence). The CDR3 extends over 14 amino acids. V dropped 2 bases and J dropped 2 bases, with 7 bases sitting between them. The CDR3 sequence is CASSFGVNTGELFF. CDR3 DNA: TGTGCCAGCAGCTTTGGAGTTAACACCGGGGAGCTGTTTTTT.

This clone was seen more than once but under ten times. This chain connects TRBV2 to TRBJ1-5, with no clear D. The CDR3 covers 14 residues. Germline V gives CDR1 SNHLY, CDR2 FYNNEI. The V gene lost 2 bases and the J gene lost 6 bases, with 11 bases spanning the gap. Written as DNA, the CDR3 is TGTGCCAGCAGTGAAAATCTGGCGGGTCAGCCCCAGCATTTT. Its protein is CASSENLAGQPQHF.

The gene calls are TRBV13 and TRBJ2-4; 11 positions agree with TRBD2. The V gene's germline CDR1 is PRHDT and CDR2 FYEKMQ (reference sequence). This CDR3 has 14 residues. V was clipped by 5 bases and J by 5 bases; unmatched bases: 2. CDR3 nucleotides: TGTGCCAGCAGCCTGGGACTAGCGGAAAACATTCAGTACTTC. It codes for CASSLGLAENIQYF.

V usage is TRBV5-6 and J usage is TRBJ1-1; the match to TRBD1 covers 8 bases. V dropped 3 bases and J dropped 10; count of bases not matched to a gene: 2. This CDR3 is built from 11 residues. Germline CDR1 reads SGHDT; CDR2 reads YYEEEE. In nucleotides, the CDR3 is TGTGCCAGCAGCTCCGGGACAGGAGCTTTCTTT. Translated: CASSSGTGAFF.